The following is a T cell receptor (beta chain) sequence with its context. Its antigen is not yet known. No base-level quality is on record; no much larger clone is a single base apart. The record originates from a study of identifying expanded T cells in peripheral blood (dated by TCRdb to about 2019). About the investigation overall: Technical replicates were generated by sequencing separate aliquots of the same genomic DNA pool, with four replicates compared pairwise. Summary of the overall study and its limitations: The beta-binomial model significantly reduced the number of clones called differentially abundant and the false-positive rate across all healthy-donor time intervals. The authors expected that over much longer intervals, such as months to years, biological variance in healthy repertoires might increase even further. The binomial model flagged approximately 1.2 differentially abundant clones between technical replicates, compared with 15 to 17 over approximately 2 weeks and roughly 19 over about four weeks. In all healthy donors, the variance in clone template counts between samples taken around 14 days apart rose significantly as total template count increased.

The immunoSEQ Assay, which relies on bias-controlled multiplex PCR amplification of genomic DNA, was used to profile TCRbeta CDR3 regions. On the study's bioinformatics: To quantify the absolute abundance of each unique TCRbeta CDR3 region, the sequences were collapsed and filtered. Two models were used to test differential abundance: a binomial model (Fisher-equivalent) and a beta-binomial model that adds time-dependent variance fitted from healthy donors. Clones with fewer than 5 combined templates were removed, and differential abundance was called for clones with a Benjamini-Hochberg FDR below 0.01. Using the form v = (b*log(k)+a)^2, the beta-binomial variance was modeled as a function of the total template count across the two samples. TCRdb retrieved this table from immuneACCESS and kept in-frame rearrangements only. Not all clones are present; in checked studies, unresolved V genes account for under half, and no reason is known for the remainder. V, J and clone size were drawn from that table, and D and trimming were deduced from the DNA. A total of roughly 92,000 clones appear in this sample, approximately 90% of them only once. The top ten hold 19% of the sample.

During the collection period, no immune events, such as infections, were documented for the healthy donors. Time-dependent variance in a beta-binomial model of T-cell clone differential abundance was calibrated using healthy-donor blood repertoires as a training cohort. The training cohort comprised about ten healthy donors, 3 female and 7 male. Donor ages ranged from roughly 25 to 65 years, with an average of roughly 40 years. Whole blood was collected from each healthy donor at three time points spaced two to three weeks apart and obtained from a commercial supplier. For immunosequencing, genomic DNA was extracted from unsorted whole blood. Trimming takes 3 bases off V and 5 bases off J; junction bases not matched to a gene: 5. Sequences KGHSH (CDR1) and LQKENI (CDR2) are obtained from the germline V gene. Inclusive of the bounding cysteine and phenylalanine, the CDR3 is 14 residues long. The entry retains the CDR3 DNA only, 42 bases that are in frame from base 1.

The chain was built from TRBV18 and TRBJ2-5; TRBD1 fits 8 bases in the junction. This clonotype was obtained from a person aged 18 to 70 in good health. The sequencing sample was made of blood. The CDR3: CASSPRQGAETQYF. The nucleotide sequence is given as TGTGCCAGCTCACCGAGGCAGGGGGCTGAGACCCAGTACTTC.